A selection of T cell receptor beta chains follows, all from one sample in a study of blood T cell repertoires in COVID-19. Repertoires were generated with immunoSEQ multiplex PCR, while TCRdb's copy carries only in-frame clones and drops some. The sample contains about 270,000 clones, around nine tenths of which appear only once. The sequenced sample was PBMCs or T cells enriched from blood (not recorded which). The receptors here all came from a woman aged 55-70 years who had recovered from COVID-19. Both conserved end residues are part of each CDR3. A D gene is named only where the DNA matches it firmly. A row's size may be missing; if present it is once, few, many or a size class.

v_gene	len	j_gene	d_gene	abundance	CDR3aa	CDR3nt
TRBV5-1	14	TRBJ1-2	TRBD1	-	CASSLDRGPAGYTF	TGCGCCAGCAGCTTGGACAGGGGACCGGCGGGCTACACCTTC
TRBV5-4	16	TRBJ2-1	-	-	CASSYGAGSSYNEQFF	TGTGCCAGCAGCTATGGCGCAGGTAGCTCCTACAATGAGCAGTTCTTC
TRBV2	14	TRBJ1-5	-	-	CASSSQGSNQPQHF	TGTGCCAGCAGTTCACAGGGAAGCAATCAGCCCCAGCATTTT
TRBV30	15	TRBJ1-3	-	-	CAWTAWDFSGNTIYF	TGTGCCTGGACCGCTTGGGACTTCTCTGGAAACACCATATATTTT
TRBV28	16	TRBJ1-2	TRBD1	once	CASLPNAGGNYYGYTF	TGTGCCAGCTTACCGAACGCAGGGGGTAATTACTATGGCTACACCTTC
TRBV9	15	TRBJ1-3	-	-	CASSSRPGVGNTIYF	TGTGCCAGCAGCTCCCGTCCAGGGGTCGGAAACACCATATATTTT
TRBV9	15	TRBJ1-2	-	few	CASNPWRVEDYGYTF	TGTGCCAGCAACCCTTGGAGGGTAGAAGACTATGGCTACACCTTC
TRBV27	17	TRBJ1-5	-	-	CASSFGLTGKYNQPQHF	TGTGCCAGCAGTTTCGGACTAACAGGTAAATACAATCAGCCCCAGCATTTT
TRBV28	15	TRBJ1-1	TRBD1	-	CASKGQEAGRTEAFF	TGTGCCAGCAAGGGACAGGAGGCCGGGAGGACTGAAGCTTTCTTT
TRBV19	13	TRBJ1-2	-	-	CASSLSEYPGYTF	TGTGCCAGTAGCCTTTCGGAGTACCCTGGCTACACCTTC
TRBV3-1/TRBV3-2	15	TRBJ1-3	-	-	CASSQAVSSGNTIYF	TGTGCCAGCAGCCAAGCCGTGAGCTCTGGAAACACCATATATTTT
TRBV13	16	TRBJ2-1	TRBD2	-	CASSSRLAGAYNEQFF	TGTGCCAGCAGCTCGCGACTAGCGGGGGCCTACAATGAGCAGTTCTTC
TRBV11-2	14	TRBJ1-1	-	-	CASSLETQNTEAFF	TGTGCCAGCAGCTTAGAGACACAGAACACTGAAGCTTTCTTT
TRBV19	14	TRBJ1-5	-	-	CASSIQGFGQPQHF	TGTGCCAGTAGTATACAGGGGTTCGGTCAGCCCCAGCATTTT
TRBV7-9	14	TRBJ1-4	-	-	CASSLTGLNEKLFF	TGTGCCAGCAGCCTAACAGGCCTTAATGAAAAACTGTTTTTT
TRBV19	13	TRBJ2-1	-	-	CASSEDSYNEQFF	TGTGCCAGTAGTGAGGACTCCTACAATGAGCAGTTCTTC
TRBV28	13	TRBJ1-1	-	-	CASSLPRGTEAFF	TGTGCCAGCAGTCTCCCCAGAGGGACTGAAGCTTTCTTT
TRBV7-9	16	TRBJ1-4	TRBD1	-	CASSLRYRGRDEKLFF	TGTGCCAGCAGCCTAAGATACAGGGGGCGAGATGAAAAACTGTTTTTT
TRBV30	15	TRBJ1-1	TRBD1	-	CAWSKGTGIYTEAFF	TGTGCCTGGAGCAAGGGGACAGGGATTTACACTGAAGCTTTCTTT
TRBV30	12	TRBJ1-3	-	-	CAWSYSGNTIYF	TGTGCCTGGAGCTACTCTGGAAACACCATATATTTT
TRBV7-6	13	TRBJ1-1	-	-	CASSRDMNTEAFF	TGTGCCAGCAGCCGCGACATGAACACTGAAGCTTTCTTT
TRBV25-1	14	TRBJ2-7	TRBD1	-	CASSKGQGSHEQYF	TGTGCCAGCAGTAAGGGACAGGGATCCCACGAGCAGTACTTC
TRBV28	14	TRBJ2-7	TRBD2	-	CASSLLAGSYEQYF	TGTGCCAGCAGTTTACTAGCGGGGTCGTACGAGCAGTACTTC
TRBV5-1	16	TRBJ2-7	TRBD2	-	CASSLTSGVPPREQYF	TGCGCCAGCAGCTTGACTAGCGGAGTCCCTCCCAGAGAGCAGTACTTC
TRBV27	13	TRBJ2-7	-	-	CASSLGKDYEQYF	TGTGCCAGCAGTTTAGGCAAAGACTACGAGCAGTACTTC
TRBV12-3/TRBV12-4	12	TRBJ2-5	-	-	CASSSTGETQYF	TGTGCCAGCAGTTCTACAGGGGAGACCCAGTACTTC
TRBV27	13	TRBJ2-1	-	-	CASSLQAYNEQFF	TGTGCCAGCAGTTTACAGGCGTACAATGAGCAGTTCTTC
TRBV27	14	TRBJ1-3	-	once	CASSARTPGNTIYF	TGTGCCAGCAGCGCCAGGACTCCTGGAAACACCATATATTTT
TRBV12-3/TRBV12-4	13	TRBJ2-7	-	-	CASSSGLRYEQYF	TGTGCCAGCAGTTCGGGACTCCGCTACGAGCAGTACTTC
TRBV3-1/TRBV3-2	14	TRBJ1-1	TRBD1	-	CASSHPSQGRGQFF	TGTGCCAGCAGCCACCCTTCCCAGGGTAGGGGGCAATTCTTT
TRBV12-3/TRBV12-4	13	TRBJ2-1	-	-	CASSFRTINEQFF	TGTGCCAGCAGTTTTCGGACAATTAATGAGCAGTTCTTC
TRBV5-4	17	TRBJ2-1	-	-	CASSFGNPQGRGYEQFF	TGTGCCAGCAGCTTCGGTAACCCGCAGGGTAGGGGGTATGAGCAGTTCTTC
TRBV9	17	TRBJ2-2	TRBD1	few	CASSAARGTVFTGELFF	TGTGCCAGCAGCGCAGCGAGAGGGACAGTATTCACCGGGGAGCTGTTTTTT
TRBV27	14	TRBJ1-5	-	-	CASSKKGGGQPQHF	TGTGCCAGCAGTAAGAAGGGGGGGGGACAGCCCCAGCATTTT
TRBV25-1	13	TRBJ1-2	-	-	CASRGAGPYGYTF	TGTGCCAGCAGGGGAGCAGGACCTTATGGCTACACCTTC
TRBV3-1/TRBV3-2	15	TRBJ2-7	TRBD1	-	CASSRGGDRAAEQYF	TGTGCCAGCAGCCGGGGGGGGGACAGGGCCGCCGAGCAGTACTTC
TRBV5-4	17	TRBJ2-3	TRBD2	-	CASSLGVAGGLTDTQYF	TGTGCCAGCAGCTTGGGGGTAGCGGGGGGCCTCACAGATACGCAGTATTTT
TRBV7-2	12	TRBJ1-5	-	-	CASSLELRPQHF	TGTGCCAGCAGCTTAGAACTACGGCCCCAGCATTTT
TRBV30	12	TRBJ1-1	-	-	CACMRVDTEAFF	TGTGCCTGTATGAGGGTTGACACTGAAGCTTTCTTT
TRBV28	21	TRBJ2-7	TRBD2	-	CASSPITPRGGGKGRSYEQYF	TGTGCCAGCAGTCCCATAACCCCCCGCGGGGGAGGGAAAGGTCGGTCCTACGAGCAGTACTTC
TRBV15	14	TRBJ2-1	TRBD1	-	CATSQDRGYNEQFF	TGTGCCACCAGCCAGGACAGGGGGTACAATGAGCAGTTCTTC
TRBV28	15	TRBJ1-5	-	once	CASSLYSYSNQPQHF	TGTGCCAGCAGTTTATATTCGTATAGCAATCAGCCCCAGCATTTT
TRBV29-1	12	TRBJ2-7	-	-	CSVDQGPHEQYF	TGCAGCGTAGACCAGGGGCCCCACGAGCAGTACTTC
TRBV19	13	TRBJ2-5	TRBD2	-	CASSRGLQETQYF	TGTGCCAGTAGTAGGGGACTACAAGAGACCCAGTACTTC